This TCR beta chain was documented in a study of cytomegalovirus exposure and HLA in healthy donors. The study, taken as a whole, reports: Across donors, most TCRs were seen rarely, yet some public ones were widespread. A later analysis linked a missense DCLRE1C variant to TCR beta V- and J-gene trimming.

The PCR made use of 60 Vbeta and 13 Jbeta primers. Assay: immunoSEQ multiplex PCR; the TCRdb copy retains only in-frame clones and omits some. The sample has about 140,000 clones; roughly four fifths are singletons. About this clone itself: Its cognate antigen is unknown.

Germline V gives CDR1 MNHEY, CDR2 SVGAGI. CDR3 length: 15 amino acids. V shed 5 bases and J 4 bases; nucleotides not matched to a gene: 4. This sequence joins TRBV6-5 and TRBJ2-2; 10 nucleotides agree with TRBD1. The origin of this receptor is a woman aged 55-75 years in good health and CMV-seropositive. Sequencing was carried out using PBMCs. DNA of the CDR3: TGTGCCAGCAGTCGGGGACAGGGGATCACCGGGGAGCTGTTTTTT. Residues: CASSRGQGITGELFF.